Listed here are 14 T cell receptor beta chains from one sample, sequenced in a study of control samples from healthy donors and cancer patients. The table came from immunoSEQ multiplex PCR; TCRdb's copy has only in-frame clones and leaves some out. Of 90,000 or so clones in the sample, around 90% were seen once. The sequenced sample consisted of blood. The receptor source for this set is a woman between 70 and 85 years old in good health.

A few counts support this clone. V gene TRBV14 combines with J gene TRBJ2-7; TRBD1 agrees at 7 bases. V was clipped by 4 bases and J by 3 bases; unmatched bases: 9. The CDR3 spans 15 residues. Germline V CDR1 and CDR2: SGHDN, FVKESK. The CDR3 DNA is TGTGCCAGCAGCCTACCCGGGACAGCAGTCTACGAGCAGTACTTC. Protein sequence: CASSLPGTAVYEQYF.

The rearrangement joins TRBV3-1 (or the pseudogene TRBV3-2) to TRBJ1-1; the D is unclear. V was pared by 4 bases and J by 1 base, with 7 bases between. The CDR3 is made up of 13 amino acids. CDR1 is LGHDT and CDR2 is YNNKEL in the germline V gene (reference sequence). CDR3 nucleotides: TGTGCCAGCAGCCTCGGCCAGAACACTGAAGCTTTCTTT. It is translated as CASSLGQNTEAFF.

Notes on this clone: This same CDR3 is encoded by further DNA sequences in the sample. The chain couples TRBV7-9 to TRBJ1-3; no firm D call. The germline V gene encodes CDR1 SEHNR and CDR2 FQNEAQ (reference sequence). CDR3 length: 13 amino acids. The germline V and J ends were trimmed by 1 base and 4 bases, with 5 bases remaining between them. The CDR3 bases are TGTGCCAGCAGCTTAGGAGAAGGAAACACCATATATTTT. Residues: CASSLGEGNTIYF.

The rearrangement joins TRBV28 to TRBJ1-6, with TRBD1 identical over 7 bases. The germline CDR1 and CDR2 sequences are MDHEN and SYDVKM. The CDR3 sequence is 14 residues long. V gave up 7 bases and J gave up 8 bases; unmatched junction bases: 8. The CDR3 spells CASKRQGGDSPLHF. CDR3 coding DNA: TGTGCCAGCAAAAGACAGGGCGGGGATTCACCCCTCCACTTT.

The rearrangement links TRBV3-1 (or the pseudogene TRBV3-2) to TRBJ2-3; tentatively, D is TRBD2 (5 bases). CDR1 and CDR2 (germline): LGHDT, YNNKEL (reference sequence). V was pared by 7 bases and J by 3 bases, with 11 bases between. The CDR3 is made up of 13 amino acids. DNA for the CDR3: TGTGCCAGCATCGAGTCGGGAACAGATACGCAGTATTTT. This codes for CASIESGTDTQYF.

CDR3 bases: TGTGCCAGCAGCTTGGGCGGGAGGGGGATAGACAATGAGCAGTTCTTC. Protein sequence: CASSLGGRGIDNEQFF. The chain has TRBV5-4 and TRBJ2-1, with TRBD2 matching over 9 bases. The germline V gene encodes CDR1 SGHNT and CDR2 YYREEE (reference sequence). The CDR3 covers 16 residues. With V trimmed by 0 bases and J by 5 bases, 6 bases remained unmatched. Drawing the rest from reference TRBV5-4 and TRBJ2-1, the complete variable domain is ETGVTQSPTHLIKTRGQQVTLRCSSQSGHNTVSWYQQALGQGPQFIFQYYREEENGRGNFPPRFSGLQFPNYSSELNVNALELDDSALYLCASSLGGRGIDNEQFFGPGTRLTVL.

The chain combines TRBV5-1 with TRBJ1-2; TRBD1 matches at 10 bases. Germline CDR1 SGHRS, CDR2 YFSETQ. The CDR3 sequence is 16 residues long. Trimming removed 0 bases from V and 8 bases from J; junction bases left unmatched: 10. CDR3 in DNA: TGCGCCAGCAGCTTGGAAGGACAGGGGGTAGTTCGGGGCTACACCTTC. Translation gives CASSLEGQGVVRGYTF.

The CDR3 loop reads CASSPGGLNTEAFF. CDR3 in DNA: TGTGCCAGCAGTCCAGGGGGGTTGAACACTGAAGCTTTCTTT. The V gene is TRBV6-5, the J gene TRBJ1-1, with 7 bases aligning to TRBD1. J was trimmed by 0 bases and V by 5 bases; bases with no gene match: 3. From germline, CDR1 is MNHEY and CDR2 SVGAGI. This CDR3 spans 14 amino acids.

This clone was counted a single time. V usage is TRBV11-3 and J usage is TRBJ2-1; 9 bases are a match to TRBD2. CDR1 and CDR2 from the germline V gene are SGHNT and YENEEA. V lost 5 bases and J lost 0; bases outside the gene matches: 8. CDR3 length: 17 residues. The CDR3 loop reads CASSHEEGLASYNEQFF. In nucleotides, the CDR3 is TGTGCCAGCAGCCACGAGGAGGGACTAGCCTCCTACAATGAGCAGTTCTTC.

The V call is TRBV5-1, the J call TRBJ1-1, with D perhaps matching TRBD1 (5 bases). The length of the CDR3 is 16 residues. CDR1 is SGHRS, CDR2 YFSETQ, per germline. Trimming took 3 bases from V and 2 from J, leaving 17 bases between them. The CDR3 is CASSSHLTARNTEAFF. The CDR3, as DNA: TGCGCCAGCAGCTCGCACCTGACAGCCCGTAACACTGAAGCTTTCTTT.

V usage is TRBV6-2 or TRBV6-3 and J usage is TRBJ1-5; D is perhaps TRBD1 (6 bases). V lost 4 bases, J lost 5 bases, and 9 bases lay in between. The CDR3 consists of 13 residues. Germline V gene lookup returns CDR1 MNHEY and CDR2 SVGEGT. CDR3 coding DNA: TGTGCCAGCAGTTGGGACACCTATCAGCCCCAGCATTTT. It encodes CASSWDTYQPQHF.

In this sample, this clone turned up a few times. The chain has TRBV20-1 and TRBJ1-2; no clear D. Trimming took 7 bases from V and 4 from J, leaving 1 base between them. Germline-derived CDR1 and CDR2 are DFQATT and SNEGSKA (reference sequence). The CDR3 is 8 amino acids. The CDR3 protein is CSGYGYTF. DNA for the CDR3: TGCAGTGGCTATGGCTACACCTTC.

This chain connects TRBV11-2 to TRBJ2-1; D not resolved. The CDR3 is made up of 14 amino acids. CDR1 is SGHAT and CDR2 is FQNNGV in the germline V gene. V dropped 2 bases and J dropped 6 bases, with 11 bases sitting between them. The CDR3: CASSLRAWSNEQFF. The CDR3, as DNA: TGTGCCAGCAGCTTAAGAGCATGGTCCAATGAGCAGTTCTTC.

J is TRBJ1-3 and V is TRBV25-1; weak D call: TRBD1 (5 bases). V was trimmed by 6 bases and J by 2 bases, leaving 17 bases between them. The CDR3 covers 16 residues. The germline V gene encodes CDR1 MGHDK and CDR2 SYGVNS. This CDR3 reads CASRKSQGNAGNTIYF. CDR3 nucleotide sequence: TGTGCCAGCAGAAAAAGTCAGGGTAACGCTGGAAACACCATATATTTT. Supplemented by reference TRBV25-1 and TRBJ1-3, the full variable domain reads EADIYQTPRYLVIGTGKKITLECSQTMGHDKMYWYQQDPGMELHLIHYSYGVNSTEKGDLSSESTVSRIRTEHFPLTLESARPSHTSQYLCASRKSQGNAGNTIYFGEGSWLTVV.